The rows below give T cell receptor beta chains drawn from one sample of a study of PD-L1 blockade in urothelial cancer. Profiling relied on immunoSEQ multiplex PCR, and the TCRdb table lists in-frame clones only, not all of them. The sample has 40,000 to 60,000 clones; under 90% are singletons. Sequencing was performed on PBMCs, taken around atezolizumab (anti-PD-L1) treatment. The receptors come from a man between 65 and 85 years old with urothelial cancer. CDR3s include the opening cysteine and the closing phenylalanine or tryptophan. A D gene is named only where the DNA matches it firmly. Clone sizes are given selectively: once, few, many, or a class where the clone is expanded.

TRBD2	NA	TRBJ2-3	TRBV7-3	TGTGCCAGCAGTTTTCTAGCGGGGGGGAGGGTCGATACGCAGTATTTT	CASSFLAGGRVDTQYF
TRBD2	NA	TRBJ2-7	TRBV27	TGTGCCAGCAGTTTTTTGACTAGCGGGAGAACCTACGAGCAGTACTTC	CASSFLTSGRTYEQYF
TRBD2	NA	TRBJ2-7	TRBV5-1	TGCGCCAGCAGCTTGGCCCTCGGGGGGGTAGAGTCCGAGCAGTACTTC	CASSLALGGVESEQYF
TRBD2	NA	TRBJ2-3	TRBV6-5	TGTGCCAGCAGCCTGGGACTAGCGGGACGGAATACGCAGTATTTT	CASSLGLAGRNTQYF
NA	NA	TRBJ2-4	TRBV14	TGTGCCAGCAGCCAAGGGGGGACACTAGCCAAAAACATTCAGTACTTC	CASSQGGTLAKNIQYF
TRBD1	NA	TRBJ1-1	TRBV6-1	TGTGCCAGCAGCCCCGGGACAGGGGTCAAAGCTTTCTTT	CASSPGTGVKAFF
NA	NA	TRBJ1-2	TRBV5-1	TGCGCCAGCAGCTTGGCCGGGGAAAGCCGCTATGGCTACACCTTC	CASSLAGESRYGYTF
TRBD2	once	TRBJ2-3	TRBV5-1	TGCGCCAGCAGCTCGACTAGCGGGAGGGCGAATACGCAGTATTTT	CASSSTSGRANTQYF
TRBD1	NA	TRBJ2-5	TRBV4-2	TGTGCCAGCAGCCACACGACAGGGGGTGACCAAGAGACCCAGTACTTC	CASSHTTGGDQETQYF
TRBD1	once	TRBJ2-5	TRBV4-3	TGCGCCAGCAGCCAAGATTTAGGGACAGACCAAGAGACCCAGTACTTC	CASSQDLGTDQETQYF